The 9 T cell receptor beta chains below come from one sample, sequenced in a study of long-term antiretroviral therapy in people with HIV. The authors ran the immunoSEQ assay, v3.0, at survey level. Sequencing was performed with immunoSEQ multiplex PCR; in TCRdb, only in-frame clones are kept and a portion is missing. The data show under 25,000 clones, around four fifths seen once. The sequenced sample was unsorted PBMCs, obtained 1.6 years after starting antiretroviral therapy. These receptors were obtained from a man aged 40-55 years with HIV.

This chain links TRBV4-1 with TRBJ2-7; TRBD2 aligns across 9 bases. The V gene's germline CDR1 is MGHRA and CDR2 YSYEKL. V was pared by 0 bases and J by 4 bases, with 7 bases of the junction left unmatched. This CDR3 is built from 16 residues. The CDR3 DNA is TGCGCCAGCAGCCAAGATCAAGGGCTAGCGGGATACGAGCAGTACTTC. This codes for CASSQDQGLAGYEQYF.

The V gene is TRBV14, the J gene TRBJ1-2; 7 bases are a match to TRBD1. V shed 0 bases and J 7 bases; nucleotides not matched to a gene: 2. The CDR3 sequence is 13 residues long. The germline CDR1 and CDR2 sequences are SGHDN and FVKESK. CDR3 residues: CASSQEQGSGYTF. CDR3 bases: TGTGCCAGCAGCCAAGAACAGGGGAGTGGCTACACCTTC.

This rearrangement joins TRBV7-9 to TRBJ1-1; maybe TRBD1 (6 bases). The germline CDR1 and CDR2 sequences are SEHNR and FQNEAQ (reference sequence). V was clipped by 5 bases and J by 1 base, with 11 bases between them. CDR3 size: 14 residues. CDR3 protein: CASSQGSANTEAFF. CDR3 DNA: TGTGCCAGCAGCCAGGGGTCCGCGAACACTGAAGCTTTCTTT.

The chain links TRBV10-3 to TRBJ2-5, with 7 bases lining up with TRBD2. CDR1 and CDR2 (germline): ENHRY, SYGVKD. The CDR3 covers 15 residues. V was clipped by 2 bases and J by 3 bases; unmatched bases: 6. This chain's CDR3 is CAISERFSGEETQYF. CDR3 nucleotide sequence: TGTGCCATCAGTGAGCGGTTCAGCGGGGAAGAGACCCAGTACTTC.

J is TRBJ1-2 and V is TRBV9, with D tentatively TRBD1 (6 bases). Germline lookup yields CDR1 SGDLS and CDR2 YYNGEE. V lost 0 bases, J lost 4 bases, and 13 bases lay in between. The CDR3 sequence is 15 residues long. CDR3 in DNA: TGTGCCAGCAGCGTAGCTGGGGGCCCCCGCTATGGCTACACCTTC. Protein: CASSVAGGPRYGYTF. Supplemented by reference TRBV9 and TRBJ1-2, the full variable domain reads DSGVTQTPKHLITATGQRVTLRCSPRSGDLSVYWYQQSLDQGLQFLIQYYNGEERAKGNILERFSAQQFPDLHSELNLSSLELGDSALYFCASSVAGGPRYGYTFGSGTRLTVV.

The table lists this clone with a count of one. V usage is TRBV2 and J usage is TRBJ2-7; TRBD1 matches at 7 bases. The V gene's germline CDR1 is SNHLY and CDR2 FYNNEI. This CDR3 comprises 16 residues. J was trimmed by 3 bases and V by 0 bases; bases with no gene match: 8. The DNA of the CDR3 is TGTGCCAGCAGTGAAGCTGCAGACAGGGTTCTCTACGAGCAGTACTTC. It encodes CASSEAADRVLYEQYF.

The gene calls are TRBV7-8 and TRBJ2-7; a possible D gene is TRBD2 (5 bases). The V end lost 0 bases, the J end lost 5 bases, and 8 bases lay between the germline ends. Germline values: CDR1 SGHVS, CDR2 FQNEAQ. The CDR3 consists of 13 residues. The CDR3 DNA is TGTGCCAGCAGCTTAGCGAGGGCAGACGAGCAGTACTTC. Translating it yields CASSLARADEQYF.

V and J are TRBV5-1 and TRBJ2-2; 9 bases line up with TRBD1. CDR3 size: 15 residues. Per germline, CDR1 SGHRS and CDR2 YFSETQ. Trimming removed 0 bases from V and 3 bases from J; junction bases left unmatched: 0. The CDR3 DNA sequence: TGCGCCAGCAGCTTGGGGACAGGGGACACCGGGGAGCTGTTTTTT. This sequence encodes CASSLGTGDTGELFF.

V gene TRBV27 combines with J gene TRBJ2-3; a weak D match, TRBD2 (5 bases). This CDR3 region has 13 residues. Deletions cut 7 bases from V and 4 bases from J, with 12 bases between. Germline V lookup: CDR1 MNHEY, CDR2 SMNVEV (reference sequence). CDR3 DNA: TGTGCCAGCATCTCGGGGTTGTCAGATACGCAGTATTTT. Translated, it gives CASISGLSDTQYF.